This TCR beta chain was captured by sequencing in a study of T cells in Graves' hyperthyroidism and ophthalmopathy. Clinical Activity Scores of at least 3, NOSPECS grades of at least 4 and durations under 3 months characterized ophthalmopathy patients. Exclusion of a patient resulted from uncontrolled infection, other autoimmune disease, pregnancy or lactation. The diagnoses drew upon clinical symptoms, serum thyroxine and TRAb, thyroid ultrasound and orbital computed tomography. PBMCs came from 10 ml fresh peripheral blood. The table lists this clonotype with many counts. Using RNA transcripts as the source, TCR beta CDR3 regions were amplified. RT-PCR in the first round (using the HTBI primer set) targeted the TCR CDR3. A single record per CDR3 protein comes from TCRdb applying MiXCR to the multiplex PCR reads. There are about 350,000 distinct CDR3 sequences in the sample; 15% to 20% occur only once, and roughly a sixth lies in the top ten.

The germline V gene encodes CDR1 SGHRS and CDR2 YFSETQ. CDR3 size: 17 residues. Trimming pared 0 bases from V and 4 bases from J, leaving 19 bases between. The genes are TRBV5-1 and TRBJ2-5; the D gene is possibly TRBD2 (8 bases). Material: blood. This clonotype originated in a woman aged 35 to 49 with Graves' ophthalmopathy. The CDR3 bases are TGCGCCAGCAGCTTGGCCGGGAGGGGGCCGTTGGGAGAGACCCAGTACTTC. Its protein product is CASSLAGRGPLGETQYF.